The 28 T cell receptor beta chains below were found in one sample sequenced in a study of T-cell memory formation after mild COVID-19. MiXCR was run by TCRdb on the 5' RACE reads, yielding one entry per CDR3 protein. The table has roughly 160,000 distinct CDR3 sequences, roughly 10% seen once. The specimen sequenced was PBMCs or a T cell subset sorted from them (not recorded which). The receptors stem from a man younger than 30 who had mild COVID-19 (a few samples of this study predate the infection). Cell type and time point are not known.

The chain has TRBV7-9 and TRBJ2-5; tentatively, D is TRBD2 (5 bases). The CDR3 has 12 amino acids. The V gene's germline CDR1 is SEHNR and CDR2 FQNEAQ (reference sequence). V was shortened by 7 bases and J by 4 bases, with 10 bases between the two germline ends. The CDR3 sequence is CASNTRGETQYF. In nucleotides, the CDR3 is TGTGCCAGCAACACCCGGGGAGAGACCCAGTACTTC.

This clonotype was detected many times. CDR3 region: CASSSGLGADTQYF. In DNA, the CDR3 is TGTGCCAGCAGCTCGGGACTGGGCGCAGATACGCAGTATTTT. The chain uses TRBV7-2 and TRBJ2-3; D may be TRBD2 (6 bases). The germline V and J ends were trimmed by 4 bases and 4 bases, with 12 bases remaining between them. The CDR3 is 14 amino acids. Germline loops: CDR1 SGHTA, CDR2 FQGNSA.

This sequence joins TRBV3-1 and TRBJ2-1, with TRBD2 as a possible D gene (5 bases). Trimming stripped 5 bases from V and 10 bases from J, with 15 bases between. The CDR3 sequence is 13 residues long. CDR1 and CDR2 from the germline V gene are LGHDT and YNNKEL (reference sequence). The chain's CDR3 is CASSETSPGEQFF. The CDR3 nucleotides read TGTGCCAGCAGCGAAACTAGTCCTGGGGAGCAGTTCTTC.

The V gene is TRBV6-5, the J gene TRBJ1-6; 7 nucleotides line up with TRBD1. Germline CDR1 reads MNHEY; CDR2 reads SVGAGI. The CDR3 is 14 amino acids. V lost 5 bases and J lost 10; bases outside the gene matches: 8. The CDR3 region has the DNA TGTGCCAGCAGTCGACAGGGTGGTGAATCACCCCTCCACTTT. Amino acid sequence: CASSRQGGESPLHF.

A word on this clonotype: A read error may be the cause here, since a much bigger clone is one base away. The genes are TRBV5-6 and TRBJ2-3; unclear D gene. V was shortened by 3 bases and J by 4 bases, with 9 bases between the two germline ends. Germline V CDR1 and CDR2: SGHDT, YYEEEE. This CDR3 is 13 amino acids long. This chain's CDR3 is CASSWYVADTQYF. The CDR3 DNA reads as TGTGCCAGCAGCTGGTACGTGGCAGATACGCAGTATTTT.

There are many counts of this clonotype. The chain combines TRBV5-1 with TRBJ2-5; D unclear. The CDR3 has 14 residues. CDR1 is SGHRS, CDR2 YFSETQ, per germline. V was cut by 0 bases and J by 5 bases, with 11 bases left in between. As DNA, the CDR3 is TGCGCCAGCAGCTTGGAAGGGTATCGCGAGACCCAGTACTTC. It encodes CASSLEGYRETQYF.

This sequence joins TRBV7-2 and TRBJ2-7, with a tentative D call TRBD2 (7 bases). The germline V gene has CDR1 SGHTA and CDR2 FQGNSA. The V end lost 3 bases, the J end lost 0 bases, and 9 bases lay between the germline ends. This CDR3 is built from 14 residues. DNA for the CDR3: TGTGCCAGCAGCTTCGCGGGGGCCTCCTACGAGCAGTACTTC. It yields the protein CASSFAGASYEQYF.

CDR3 residues: CASSYRGSGNTIYF. DNA of the CDR3: TGTGCCAGCAGTTATAGAGGGTCTGGAAACACCATATATTTT. The genes are TRBV6-5 and TRBJ1-3; D gene unclear. V was cut by 3 bases and J by 1 base, with 7 bases left in between. Germline V gene lookup returns CDR1 MNHEY and CDR2 SVGAGI. The CDR3 length is 14 residues.

The rearrangement uses TRBV5-1 and TRBJ2-1, with TRBD2 matching over 7 bases. The V and J ends lost 0 bases and 9 bases, in that order; junction bases with no gene match: 6. Germline loops: CDR1 SGHRS, CDR2 YFSETQ. The CDR3 consists of 14 residues. CDR3 amino acids: CASSLDRLAGEQFF. The CDR3 DNA reads TGCGCCAGCAGCTTGGATAGACTAGCAGGTGAGCAGTTCTTC.

This clonotype was detected ten times or more. The chain uses TRBV6-6 and TRBJ2-1; tentative D call: TRBD2 (6 bases). The CDR3 has 16 amino acids. Germline lookup yields CDR1 MNHNY and CDR2 SVGAGI (reference sequence). The V end was cut by 0 bases, the J end by 8 bases, with 17 bases between. CDR3 coding DNA: TGTGCCAGCAGTTACTCGAATGCGGGGCTAGGCGATGAGCAGTTCTTC. Translation: CASSYSNAGLGDEQFF.

The table lists this clonotype with a few counts. The chain carries TRBV19 and TRBJ2-7; 9 nucleotides agree with TRBD1. From germline, CDR1 is LNHDA and CDR2 SQIVND (reference sequence). The junction had 10 bases not matched to a gene; V was cut back by 3 bases and J by 4 bases. This CDR3 comprises 16 residues. CDR3 nucleotides: TGTGCCAGTAGTATTTCTCATATGGACAGGGGTTACGAGCAGTACTTC. Translating it yields CASSISHMDRGYEQYF.

V is TRBV24-1 and J is TRBJ2-2, with D tentatively TRBD2 (5 bases). The CDR3 runs 13 residues. From germline, CDR1 is KGHDR and CDR2 SFDVKD. V lost 5 bases, J lost 5 bases, and 8 bases lay in between. CDR3 residues: CATSGWETGELFF. CDR3 sequence (DNA): TGTGCCACCAGTGGGTGGGAGACCGGGGAGCTGTTTTTT.

DNA for the CDR3: TGCGCCAGCAGCTTGGACCCAGGGGGAGTGAATGGCTACACCTTC. This codes for CASSLDPGGVNGYTF. V and J are TRBV5-1 and TRBJ1-2, with TRBD1 identical over 7 bases. J gave up 6 bases and V 0 bases, and 8 bases lay outside the gene matches. This CDR3 is 15 amino acids long. Germline V gene lookup returns CDR1 SGHRS and CDR2 YFSETQ. The full variable domain, its missing parts supplied by reference TRBV5-1 and TRBJ1-2, is KAGVTQTPRYLIKTRGQQVTLSCSPISGHRSVSWYQQTPGQGLQFLFEYFSETQRNKGNFPGRFSGRQFSNSRSEMNVSTLELGDSALYLCASSLDPGGVNGYTFGSGTRLTVV.

This clonotype was picked up a small number of times. The V gene is TRBV7-8, the J gene TRBJ1-1; D is unresolved. The CDR3 is 15 residues long. Trimming left V 5 bases short and J 1 base short, with 14 bases between. Germline-derived CDR1 and CDR2 are SGHVS and FQNEAQ. The CDR3, as DNA: TGTGCCAGCAGCCGACTTAGGGCTTGGAACACTGAAGCTTTCTTT. As protein: CASSRLRAWNTEAFF. Filled out from reference TRBV7-8 and TRBJ1-1, the complete variable domain reads GAGVSQSPRYKVAKRGQDVALRCDPISGHVSLFWYQQALGQGPEFLTYFQNEAQLDKSGLPSDRFFAERPEGSVSTLKIQRTQQEDSAVYLCASSRLRAWNTEAFFGQGTRLTVV.

This clonotype has only a few counts. This chain links TRBV7-9 with TRBJ1-1; 8 bases are a match to TRBD1. Losses at the gene ends were 6 bases for V and 4 bases for J; bases not matched to a gene: 4. The germline gives CDR1 SEHNR, CDR2 FQNEAQ (reference sequence). This CDR3 is built from 13 residues. CDR3 nucleotide sequence: TGTGCCAGCAGTTTTACAGGGGGCACTGAAGCTTTCTTT. Residues: CASSFTGGTEAFF.

There are a few counts of this clonotype. The J gene is TRBJ2-7, the V gene TRBV6-6; D is undetermined. The germline V gene has CDR1 MNHNY and CDR2 SVGAGI (reference sequence). The CDR3 sequence is 15 residues long. V shed 5 bases and J shed 5 bases, with 19 bases lying between them. The CDR3 nucleotides read TGTGCCAGCAGTACCGCGGACCCTCAAGGTCACGAGCAGTACTTC. Amino acid sequence: CASSTADPQGHEQYF.

The V and J genes are TRBV5-6 and TRBJ2-7, with D perhaps TRBD2 (5 bases). The CDR3 loop spans 16 amino acids. Germline CDR1 reads SGHDT; CDR2 reads YYEEEE. V was clipped by 0 bases and J by 2 bases, with 15 bases between them. The CDR3: CASSLAAKGRAYEQYF. The CDR3 DNA is TGTGCCAGCAGCTTGGCCGCGAAAGGGCGGGCCTACGAGCAGTACTTC. Full variable domain (rest looked up from reference TRBV5-6 and TRBJ2-7): DAGVTQSPTHLIKTRGQQVTLRCSPKSGHDTVSWYQQALGQGPQFIFQYYEEEERQRGNFPDRFSGHQFPNYSSELNVNALLLGDSALYLCASSLAAKGRAYEQYFGPGTRLTVT.

This sequence joins TRBV5-1 and TRBJ2-1; 15 nucleotides line up with TRBD2. The CDR3 has 17 amino acids. CDR1 SGHRS and CDR2 YFSETQ come from the germline V gene. V lost 4 bases to trimming and J lost 7 bases; unmatched junction nucleotides: 9. CDR3 bases: TGCGCCAGCAGCCCCGGACGGACTAGCGGGGGGGCGAATGAGCAGTTCTTC. The encoded protein is CASSPGRTSGGANEQFF. The full variable domain, with the rest looked up from reference TRBV5-1 and TRBJ2-1, is KAGVTQTPRYLIKTRGQQVTLSCSPISGHRSVSWYQQTPGQGLQFLFEYFSETQRNKGNFPGRFSGRQFSNSRSEMNVSTLELGDSALYLCASSPGRTSGGANEQFFGPGTRLTVL.

This clonotype is classed as medium-sized (0.01 to 0.1%). The chain joins TRBV5-1 to TRBJ2-3; TRBD2 is a possible D gene (6 bases). Germline V lookup: CDR1 SGHRS, CDR2 YFSETQ. V lost 0 bases, J lost 3 bases, and 8 bases lay in between. This CDR3 is 14 amino acids long. The DNA of the CDR3 is TGCGCCAGCAGCTTGGGGCTAGCGACAGATACGCAGTATTTT. Its translation: CASSLGLATDTQYF.

The rearrangement joins TRBV12-3 or TRBV12-4 to TRBJ2-1, with 15 bases identical to TRBD2. Germline trimming cut 5 bases from V and 9 bases from J; bases unmatched to any gene: 8. CDR3 length equals 16 residues. This CDR3 is CASSLRTSGGAFEQFF. The CDR3 coding sequence is TGTGCCAGCAGTCTCCGGACTAGCGGGGGGGCCTTTGAGCAGTTCTTC.

There are many counts of this clonotype. The chain has TRBV7-8 and TRBJ2-3; D gene unclear. V lost 2 bases to trimming and J lost 2 bases, with 14 bases between them. This CDR3 is 16 amino acids long. Germline V gene lookup returns CDR1 SGHVS and CDR2 FQNEAQ. The CDR3 DNA is TGTGCCAGCAGCTTATCACGGAGTAAGCCCACAGATACGCAGTATTTT. Protein product: CASSLSRSKPTDTQYF.

This clonotype was counted a few times. This chain uses TRBV7-2 with TRBJ2-1; 7 nucleotides align to TRBD2. V trimming: 8 bases; J trimming: 3 bases; junction bases outside the gene matches: 4. The germline gives CDR1 SGHTA, CDR2 FQGNSA. The CDR3 is 13 residues long. CDR3 region: CASQGGGYNEQFF. Here the CDR3 DNA reads TGTGCCAGCCAGGGCGGGGGCTACAATGAGCAGTTCTTC.

The DNA of the CDR3 is TGTGCCAGCACCGACGAGGAGGGCTACGAGCAGTACTTC. Protein product: CASTDEEGYEQYF. The chain is built from TRBV6-4 and TRBJ2-7, with D perhaps matching TRBD2 (6 bases). The CDR3 has 13 amino acids. The V gene's germline CDR1 is MRHNA and CDR2 SNTAGT. V was shortened by 7 bases and J by 3 bases, with 13 bases between the two germline ends.

This clonotype was seen only a few times. The chain links TRBV5-4 to TRBJ1-4; D unresolved. V was trimmed by 0 bases and J by 6 bases, leaving 12 bases between them. CDR3 length equals 15 residues. Germline V gene sequence: CDR1 SGHNT, CDR2 YYREEE (reference sequence). The CDR3 reads CASSLGAADYEKLFF. The CDR3 DNA reads TGTGCCAGCAGCTTGGGGGCGGCGGACTATGAAAAACTGTTTTTT.

The V and J genes are TRBV24-1 and TRBJ2-3; the match to TRBD1 covers 8 bases. CDR1 and CDR2 (germline): KGHDR, SFDVKD. Losses at the gene ends were 2 bases for V and 6 bases for J; bases not matched to a gene: 15. This CDR3 has 18 residues. The DNA of the CDR3 is TGTGCCACCAGTGATTCACGCGACAGGGGTCGTCACGGGGATACGCAGTATTTT. As protein: CATSDSRDRGRHGDTQYF.

This clonotype was counted only a few times. The chain has TRBV4-2 and TRBJ2-4, with TRBD2 identical over 9 bases. From germline, CDR1 is LGHNA and CDR2 YNFKEQ. With 5 bases clipped from V and 3 bases from J, the junction kept 5 bases outside the gene matches. This CDR3 has 15 residues. DNA of the CDR3: TGTGCCAGCAGCTCAGCGGGGGGTTACAAAAACATTCAGTACTTC. Translated: CASSSAGGYKNIQYF.

The sample holds one count of this clonotype. The genes are TRBV24-1 and TRBJ2-5, with 8 bases fitting TRBD1. This CDR3 spans 15 amino acids. V dropped 4 bases and J dropped 5; count of bases not matched to a gene: 8. CDR1 is KGHDR, CDR2 SFDVKD, per germline. CDR3 amino acids: CATSEPTGAGETQYF. CDR3 bases: TGTGCCACCAGTGAGCCGACAGGGGCAGGGGAGACCCAGTACTTC.

V usage is TRBV7-2 and J usage is TRBJ1-4, with D maybe TRBD1 (5 bases). Trimming shortened V by 5 bases and J by 8 bases, and 12 bases separated the two germline ends. The CDR3 spans 13 residues. The germline gives CDR1 SGHTA, CDR2 FQGNSA. CDR3 loop: CASSPGLGEKLFF. CDR3 sequence (DNA): TGTGCCAGCAGCCCGGGACTCGGCGAAAAACTGTTTTTT.